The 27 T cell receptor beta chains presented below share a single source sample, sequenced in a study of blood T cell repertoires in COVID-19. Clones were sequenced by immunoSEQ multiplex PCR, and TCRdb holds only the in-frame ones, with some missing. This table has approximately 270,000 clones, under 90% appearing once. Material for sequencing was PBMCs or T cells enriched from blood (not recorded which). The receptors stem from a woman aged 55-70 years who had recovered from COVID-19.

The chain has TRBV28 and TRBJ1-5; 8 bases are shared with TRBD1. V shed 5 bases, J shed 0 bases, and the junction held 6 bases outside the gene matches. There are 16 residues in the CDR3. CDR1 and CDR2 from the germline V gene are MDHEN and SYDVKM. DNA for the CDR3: TGTGCCAGCAGTCCACGGACAGGGAGTAGCAATCAGCCCCAGCATTTT. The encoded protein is CASSPRTGSSNQPQHF.

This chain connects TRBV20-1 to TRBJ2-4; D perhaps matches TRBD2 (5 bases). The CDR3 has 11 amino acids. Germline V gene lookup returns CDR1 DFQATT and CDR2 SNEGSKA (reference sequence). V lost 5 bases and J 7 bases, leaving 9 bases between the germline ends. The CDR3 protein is CSALRENIQYF. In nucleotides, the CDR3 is TGCAGTGCTCTTAGGGAGAACATTCAGTACTTC.

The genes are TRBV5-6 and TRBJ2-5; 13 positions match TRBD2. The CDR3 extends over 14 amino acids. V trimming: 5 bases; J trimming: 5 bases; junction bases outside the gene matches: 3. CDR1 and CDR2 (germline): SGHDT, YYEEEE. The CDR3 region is CASRLAGGMETQYF. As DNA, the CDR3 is TGTGCCAGCAGACTAGCGGGGGGGATGGAGACCCAGTACTTC.

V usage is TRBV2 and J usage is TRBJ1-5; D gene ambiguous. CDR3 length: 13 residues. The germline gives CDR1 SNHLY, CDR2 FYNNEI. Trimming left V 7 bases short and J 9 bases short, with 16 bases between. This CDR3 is CASMGGRPGPQHF. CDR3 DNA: TGTGCCAGCATGGGAGGGCGGCCTGGGCCCCAGCATTTT.

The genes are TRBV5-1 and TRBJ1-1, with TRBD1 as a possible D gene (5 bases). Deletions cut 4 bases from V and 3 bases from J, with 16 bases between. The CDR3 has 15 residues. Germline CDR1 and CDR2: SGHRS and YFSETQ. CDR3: CASSEGAGTYTEAFF. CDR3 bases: TGCGCCAGCAGCGAAGGGGCGGGGACCTACACTGAAGCTTTCTTT. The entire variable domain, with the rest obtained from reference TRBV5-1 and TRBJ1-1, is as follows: KAGVTQTPRYLIKTRGQQVTLSCSPISGHRSVSWYQQTPGQGLQFLFEYFSETQRNKGNFPGRFSGRQFSNSRSEMNVSTLELGDSALYLCASSEGAGTYTEAFFGQGTRLTVV.

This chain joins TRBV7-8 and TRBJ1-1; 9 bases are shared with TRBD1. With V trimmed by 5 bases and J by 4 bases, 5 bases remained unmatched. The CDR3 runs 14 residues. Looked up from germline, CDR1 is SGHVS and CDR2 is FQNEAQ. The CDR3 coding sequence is TGTGCCAGCAGCACCCGACAGGGGGGCACTGAAGCTTTCTTT. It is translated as CASSTRQGGTEAFF.

CDR3 nucleotides: TGTGCCAGCAGCACAGCTTTCCCGGGACAGCCCACAGAGACCCAGTACTTC. Amino acids: CASSTAFPGQPTETQYF. The J gene is TRBJ2-5, the V gene TRBV3-1 (or the pseudogene TRBV3-2); 7 bases match TRBD1. Unmatched junction bases numbered 16, after V lost 5 bases and J lost 4 bases. The CDR3 has 17 residues. Germline loops: CDR1 LGHDT, CDR2 YNNKEL (reference sequence).

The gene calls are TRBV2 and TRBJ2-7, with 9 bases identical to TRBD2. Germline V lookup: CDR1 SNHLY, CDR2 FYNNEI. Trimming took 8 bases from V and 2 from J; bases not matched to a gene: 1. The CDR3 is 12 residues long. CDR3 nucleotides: TGTGCCAGCCGCGGGGGGGCCTACGAGCAGTACTTC. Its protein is CASRGGAYEQYF.

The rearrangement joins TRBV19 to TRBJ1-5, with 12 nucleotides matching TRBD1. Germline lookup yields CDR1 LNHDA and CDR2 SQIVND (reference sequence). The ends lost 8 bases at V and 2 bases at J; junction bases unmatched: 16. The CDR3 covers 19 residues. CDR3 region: CASAQPGQGAITGNQPQHF. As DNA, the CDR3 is TGTGCCAGTGCACAACCGGGACAGGGGGCGATAACCGGCAATCAGCCCCAGCATTTT.

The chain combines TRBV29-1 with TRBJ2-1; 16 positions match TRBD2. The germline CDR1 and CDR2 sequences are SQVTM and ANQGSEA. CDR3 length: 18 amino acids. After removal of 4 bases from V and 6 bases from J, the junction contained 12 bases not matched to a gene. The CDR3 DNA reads TGCAGCGTTGTCCGGCCCGCCGGGACTAGCGGGAGGGGCAATGAGCAGTTCTTC. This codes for CSVVRPAGTSGRGNEQFF.

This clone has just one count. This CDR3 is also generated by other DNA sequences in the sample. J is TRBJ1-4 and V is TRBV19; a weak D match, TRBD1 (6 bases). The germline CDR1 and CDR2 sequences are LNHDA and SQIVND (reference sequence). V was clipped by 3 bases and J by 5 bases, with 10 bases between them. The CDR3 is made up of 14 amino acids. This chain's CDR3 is CASSIGQGNEKLFF. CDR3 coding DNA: TGTGCCAGTAGTATCGGGCAGGGGAATGAAAAACTGTTTTTT. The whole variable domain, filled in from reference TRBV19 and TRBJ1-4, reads DGGITQSPKYLFRKEGQNVTLSCEQNLNHDAMYWYRQDPGQGLRLIYYSQIVNDFQKGDIAEGYSVSREKKESFPLTVTSAQKNPTAFYLCASSIGQGNEKLFFGSGTQLSVL.

CDR3 in amino acids: CASSPGQFTEAFF. CDR3 coding DNA: TGTGCCAGCAGCCCCGGACAGTTCACTGAAGCTTTCTTT. This chain joins TRBV4-2 and TRBJ1-1, with a possible D match to TRBD1 (6 bases). The germline V gene encodes CDR1 LGHNA and CDR2 YNFKEQ. V was trimmed by 4 bases and J by 4 bases, leaving 10 bases between them. This CDR3 region has 13 residues.

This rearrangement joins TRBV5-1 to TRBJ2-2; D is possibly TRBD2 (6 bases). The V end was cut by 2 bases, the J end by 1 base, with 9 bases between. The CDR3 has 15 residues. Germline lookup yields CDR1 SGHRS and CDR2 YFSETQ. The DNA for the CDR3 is TGCGCCAGCAGCTTTTTAGCGGAGAACACCGGGGAGCTGTTTTTT. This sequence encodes CASSFLAENTGELFF.

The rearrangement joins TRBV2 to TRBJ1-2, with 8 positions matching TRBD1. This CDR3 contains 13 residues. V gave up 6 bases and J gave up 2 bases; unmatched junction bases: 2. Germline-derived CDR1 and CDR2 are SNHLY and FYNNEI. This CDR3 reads CASRGQGNYGYTF. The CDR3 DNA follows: TGTGCCAGCAGAGGACAGGGCAACTATGGCTACACCTTC.

In nucleotides, the CDR3 is TGTGCCAGCAGGCAAACAGGGGCTCAGCCCCAGCATTTT. Protein product: CASRQTGAQPQHF. The J gene is TRBJ1-5, the V gene TRBV6-4; 7 bases are a match to TRBD1. This CDR3 has 13 amino acids. Germline V lookup: CDR1 MRHNA, CDR2 SNTAGT. V was clipped by 6 bases and J by 6 bases; unmatched bases: 5.

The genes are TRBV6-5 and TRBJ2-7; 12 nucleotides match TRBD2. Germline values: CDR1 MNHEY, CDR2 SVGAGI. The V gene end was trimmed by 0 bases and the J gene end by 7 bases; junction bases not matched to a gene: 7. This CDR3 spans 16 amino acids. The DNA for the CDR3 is TGTGCCAGCAGTTACTCTAGACTAGCGGGAGCGGGGGAGCAGTACTTC. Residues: CASSYSRLAGAGEQYF.

The CDR3 region is CASSPLAGVPDTQYF. The CDR3 coding sequence is TGTGCCAGCTCACCGCTAGCGGGAGTACCAGATACGCAGTATTTT. The chain has TRBV18 and TRBJ2-3, with 10 positions matching TRBD2. The CDR3 runs to 15 residues. From germline, CDR1 is KGHSH and CDR2 LQKENI. V was clipped by 3 bases and J by 4 bases; unmatched bases: 4.

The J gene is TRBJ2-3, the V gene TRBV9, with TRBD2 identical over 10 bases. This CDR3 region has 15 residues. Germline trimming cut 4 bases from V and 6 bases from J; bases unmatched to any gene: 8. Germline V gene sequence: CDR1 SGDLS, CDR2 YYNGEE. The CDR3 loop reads CASSPSGGAADTQYF. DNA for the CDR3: TGTGCCAGCAGCCCGAGCGGGGGGGCCGCGGATACGCAGTATTTT.

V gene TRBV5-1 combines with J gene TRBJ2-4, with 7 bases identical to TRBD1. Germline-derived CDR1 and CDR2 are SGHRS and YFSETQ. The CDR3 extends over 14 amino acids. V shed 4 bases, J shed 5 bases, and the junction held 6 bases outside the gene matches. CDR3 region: CASSQGQVENIQYF. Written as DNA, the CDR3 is TGCGCCAGCAGCCAAGGACAGGTCGAAAACATTCAGTACTTC.

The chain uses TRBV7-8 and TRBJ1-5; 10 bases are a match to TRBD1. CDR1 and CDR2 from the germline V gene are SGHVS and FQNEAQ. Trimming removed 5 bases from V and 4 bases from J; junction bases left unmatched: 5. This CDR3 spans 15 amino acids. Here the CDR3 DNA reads TGTGCCAGCAGCACTCCGGGACAGGGGAATCAGCCCCAGCATTTT. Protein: CASSTPGQGNQPQHF.

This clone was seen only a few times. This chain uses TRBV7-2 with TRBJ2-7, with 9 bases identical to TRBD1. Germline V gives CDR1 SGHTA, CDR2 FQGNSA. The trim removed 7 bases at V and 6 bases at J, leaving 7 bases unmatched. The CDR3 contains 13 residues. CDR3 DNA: TGTGCCAGCATTGAACAGGGGGCAGGCGAGCAGTACTTC. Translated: CASIEQGAGEQYF. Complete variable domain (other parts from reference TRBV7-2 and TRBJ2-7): GAGVSQSPSNKVTEKGKDVELRCDPISGHTALYWYRQSLGQGLEFLIYFQGNSAPDKSGLPSDRFSAERTGGSVSTLTIQRTQQEDSAVYLCASIEQGAGEQYFGPGTRLTVT.

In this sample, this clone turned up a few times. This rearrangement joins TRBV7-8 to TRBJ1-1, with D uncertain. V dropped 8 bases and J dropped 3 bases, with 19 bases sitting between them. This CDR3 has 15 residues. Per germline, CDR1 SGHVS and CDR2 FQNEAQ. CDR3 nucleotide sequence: TGTGCCAGCGGTAGACGGGGTGACTGGGACACTGAAGCTTTCTTT. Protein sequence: CASGRRGDWDTEAFF. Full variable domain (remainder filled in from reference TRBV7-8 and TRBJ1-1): GAGVSQSPRYKVAKRGQDVALRCDPISGHVSLFWYQQALGQGPEFLTYFQNEAQLDKSGLPSDRFFAERPEGSVSTLKIQRTQQEDSAVYLCASGRRGDWDTEAFFGQGTRLTVV.

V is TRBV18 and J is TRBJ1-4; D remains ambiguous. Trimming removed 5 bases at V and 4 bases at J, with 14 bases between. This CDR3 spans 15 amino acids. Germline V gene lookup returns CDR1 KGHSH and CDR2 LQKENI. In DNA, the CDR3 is TGTGCCAGCTCAAGAGGACTTCCCGATAATGAAAAACTGTTTTTT. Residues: CASSRGLPDNEKLFF. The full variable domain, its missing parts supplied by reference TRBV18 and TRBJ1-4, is NAGVMQNPRHLVRRRGQEARLRCSPMKGHSHVYWYRQLPEEGLKFMVYLQKENIIDESGMPKERFSAEFPKEGPSILRIQQVVRGDSAAYFCASSRGLPDNEKLFFGSGTQLSVL.

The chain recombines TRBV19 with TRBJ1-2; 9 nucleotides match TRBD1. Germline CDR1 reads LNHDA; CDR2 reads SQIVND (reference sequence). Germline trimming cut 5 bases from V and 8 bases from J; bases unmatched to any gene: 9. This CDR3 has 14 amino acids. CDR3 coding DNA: TGTGCCAGTAGTGCTCCACAGGGGGCTGAGGGCTACACCTTC. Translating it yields CASSAPQGAEGYTF.

As DNA, the CDR3 is TGTGCTAGTGGTTTGGCTACAGGGTTTGGTGAAGCTTTCTTT. As protein: CASGLATGFGEAFF. The chain has TRBV12-5 and TRBJ1-1, with D possibly matching TRBD1 (6 bases). The germline CDR1 and CDR2 sequences are LGHNT and FRNRAP. The CDR3 is 14 residues long. V was pared by 1 base and J by 7 bases, with 13 bases between.

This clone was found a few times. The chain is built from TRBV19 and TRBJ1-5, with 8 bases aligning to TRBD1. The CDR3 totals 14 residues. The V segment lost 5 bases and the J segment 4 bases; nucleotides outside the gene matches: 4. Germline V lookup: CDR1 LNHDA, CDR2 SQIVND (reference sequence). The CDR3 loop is CASSRQGMNQPQHF. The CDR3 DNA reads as TGTGCCAGTAGTCGACAGGGGATGAATCAGCCCCAGCATTTT.

CDR3 sequence reads: CASSFGTGTSGYTF. As DNA, the CDR3 is TGTGCCAGCAGCTTTGGGACAGGGACCAGTGGCTACACCTTC. The rearrangement uses TRBV7-2 and TRBJ1-2; 9 bases are a match to TRBD1. V dropped 3 bases and J dropped 7; count of bases not matched to a gene: 6. The CDR3 has 14 residues. Germline assignment: CDR1 SGHTA and CDR2 FQGNSA.